These 17 T cell receptor beta chains were sequenced from one sample in a study of spatial heterogeneity in lung cancer. TCRdb itself ran the 5' RACE reads through MiXCR, one entry per CDR3 protein. The sample consists of 39,000 or so distinct CDR3 sequences, 7.5% of them appearing once. Indicated time point: sample taken at primary tumor resection. Tumor, nontumor lung or frozen PBMC supplied whole RNA that was sequenced unsorted. Source: PBMCs, taken at surgery. These receptors were obtained from a male donor with early-stage non-small cell lung cancer.

The chain employs TRBV9 and TRBJ1-1; no clear D gene. The CDR3 is 15 amino acids. CDR1 and CDR2 from the germline V gene are SGDLS and YYNGEE. The ends were cut back, 2 bases at V and 2 bases at J, with 13 bases in the middle. The CDR3 spells CASSVLMGGNTEAFF. CDR3 DNA sequence: TGTGCCAGCAGCGTCCTTATGGGAGGCAACACTGAAGCTTTCTTT. The whole variable domain, remainder taken from reference TRBV9 and TRBJ1-1, is DSGVTQTPKHLITATGQRVTLRCSPRSGDLSVYWYQQSLDQGLQFLIQYYNGEERAKGNILERFSAQQFPDLHSELNLSSLELGDSALYFCASSVLMGGNTEAFFGQGTRLTVV.

V gene TRBV23-1 combines with J gene TRBJ2-7; D gene ambiguous. TRBV23-1 is treated as an ORF (open reading frame) with a function not yet certain. CDR3 length: 14 residues. The V end was cut by 3 bases, the J end by 0 bases, with 9 bases between. CDR3 coding DNA: TGCGCCAGCAGTCACAGACCCTTCTCCTACGAGCAGTACGTC. Translating it yields CASSHRPFSYEQYV.

The rearrangement joins TRBV12-3 or TRBV12-4 to TRBJ2-2, with D tentatively TRBD2 (5 bases). Trimming removed 8 bases from V and 5 bases from J, with 9 bases in between. The CDR3 length is 12 residues. CDR3 nucleotides: TGTGCCAGCGGCGGCGGGACCGGGGAGCTGTTTTTT. It codes for CASGGGTGELFF.

This clonotype was observed at least ten times. The genes are TRBV3-1 and TRBJ2-1; D may be TRBD2 (5 bases). Germline-derived CDR1 and CDR2 are LGHDT and YNNKEL (reference sequence). Trimming took 0 bases from V and 4 from J, leaving 7 bases between them. The CDR3 extends over 14 amino acids. The CDR3 DNA is TGTGCCAGCAGCCAAGAAGGACTTTACAATGAGCAGTTCTTC. The encoded protein is CASSQEGLYNEQFF.

DNA of the CDR3: TGCAGTGCTAGTGCTAAAACAGGGGGCAGCCAGCCCCAGCATTTT. It specifies CSASAKTGGSQPQHF. This chain joins TRBV20-1 and TRBJ1-5; TRBD1 matches 9 bases. The CDR3 loop spans 15 amino acids. Germline loops: CDR1 DFQATT, CDR2 SNEGSKA (reference sequence). V lost 3 bases to trimming and J lost 7 bases; unmatched junction nucleotides: 10.

This clonotype was seen ten or more times. This rearrangement joins TRBV19 to TRBJ1-4; 8 nucleotides match TRBD1. The length of the CDR3 is 10 residues. V dropped 9 bases and J dropped 12; count of bases not matched to a gene: 3. Germline-derived CDR1 and CDR2 are LNHDA and SQIVND (reference sequence). CDR3 protein: CARPTGELFF. The CDR3 DNA reads TGTGCCAGACCGACAGGGGAACTGTTTTTT.

This clonotype was counted ten times or more. The chain is built from TRBV7-2 and TRBJ2-5, with 7 bases fitting TRBD2. Trimming cost V 7 bases and J 2 bases; bases outside gene matches: 7. Germline V lookup: CDR1 SGHTA, CDR2 FQGNSA. The CDR3 is made up of 14 amino acids. The CDR3 DNA sequence: TGTGCCAGCACCGAATGGGGGGGGCAAGAGACCCAGTACTTC. Protein sequence: CASTEWGGQETQYF.

This clonotype has at least ten counts. The rearrangement joins TRBV7-2 to TRBJ1-2, with 9 bases fitting TRBD1. Germline V gene data show CDR1 as SGHTA and CDR2 as FQGNSA. V trimming: 1 base; J trimming: 4 bases; junction bases outside the gene matches: 7. The CDR3 is 16 residues long. CDR3 DNA: TGTGCCAGCAGCTTAGGGTTTACAGGGGGCCCCTATGGCTACACCTTC. Translating it yields CASSLGFTGGPYGYTF.

This clonotype was found many times. The chain recombines TRBV24-1 with TRBJ2-7; the D call may be TRBD1 or TRBD2 (5 bases each). Trimming removed 6 bases at V and 1 base at J, with 12 bases between. Germline CDR1 reads KGHDR; CDR2 reads SFDVKD. This CDR3 has 14 residues. DNA for the CDR3: TGTGCCACCAGTCCGGGACCGACTTCCTACGAGCAGTACTTC. This gives the protein CATSPGPTSYEQYF.

The chain recombines TRBV5-1 with TRBJ1-1; 9 nucleotides match TRBD1. The CDR3 totals 16 residues. Germline loops: CDR1 SGHRS, CDR2 YFSETQ. J lost 5 bases, V lost 0 bases, and 8 bases had no gene match. The CDR3 spells CASSLGRDRVRTEAFF. The CDR3 DNA is TGCGCCAGCAGCTTGGGACGGGACAGGGTACGGACTGAAGCTTTCTTT.

This clonotype showed up many times. The CDR3 loop reads CASSQDQVLIWDEQYV. CDR3 DNA: TGCGCCAGCAGCCAAGATCAAGTCCTCATTTGGGACGAGCAGTACGTC. The J gene is TRBJ2-7, the V gene TRBV4-1; the D is unclear. The CDR3 totals 16 residues. Trimming took 0 bases from V and 5 from J, leaving 17 bases between them. Germline V CDR1 and CDR2: MGHRA, YSYEKL.

This clonotype was observed once. Here the CDR3 DNA reads TGTGCCAGCAGCTTGGCCAGCGGGGGGGCGGGAGATACGCAGTATTTT. It is translated as CASSLASGGAGDTQYF. The chain uses TRBV5-4 and TRBJ2-3; 10 bases match TRBD2. The CDR3 is made up of 16 amino acids. CDR1 is SGHNT and CDR2 is YYREEE in the germline V gene (reference sequence). V gave up 0 bases and J gave up 5 bases; unmatched junction bases: 6. Drawing the rest from reference TRBV5-4 and TRBJ2-3, the complete variable domain is ETGVTQSPTHLIKTRGQQVTLRCSSQSGHNTVSWYQQALGQGPQFIFQYYREEENGRGNFPPRFSGLQFPNYSSELNVNALELDDSALYLCASSLASGGAGDTQYFGPGTRLTVL.

The chain carries TRBV7-2 and TRBJ2-1; TRBD1 aligns across 8 bases. V gave up 4 bases and J gave up 7 bases; unmatched junction bases: 6. CDR1 and CDR2 from the germline V gene are SGHTA and FQGNSA. The CDR3 extends over 14 amino acids. CDR3 amino acids: CASSYTNRGNEQFF. CDR3 DNA: TGTGCCAGCAGCTACACAAACAGGGGGAATGAGCAGTTCTTC.

This clonotype was seen ten or more times. CDR3 sequence reads: CASRGTGRNEQYF. CDR3 DNA sequence: TGTGCCAGCAGGGGGACAGGGCGGAACGAGCAGTACTTC. The V gene is TRBV6-5, the J gene TRBJ2-7, with 9 bases matching TRBD1. V trimming: 6 bases; J trimming: 5 bases; junction bases outside the gene matches: 5. This CDR3 comprises 13 residues. Germline V gives CDR1 MNHEY, CDR2 SVGAGI.

This rearrangement joins TRBV5-4 to TRBJ1-2, with unresolved D. Trimming cost V 0 bases and J 1 base, with 7 bases left between them. This CDR3 region has 14 residues. Germline CDR1 reads SGHNT; CDR2 reads YYREEE (reference sequence). The DNA for the CDR3 is TGTGCCAGCAGCTTGGTTGACGATAACTATGGCTACACCTTC. This sequence encodes CASSLVDDNYGYTF. The entire variable domain, with the rest obtained from reference TRBV5-4 and TRBJ1-2, is as follows: ETGVTQSPTHLIKTRGQQVTLRCSSQSGHNTVSWYQQALGQGPQFIFQYYREEENGRGNFPPRFSGLQFPNYSSELNVNALELDDSALYLCASSLVDDNYGYTFGSGTRLTVV.

This clonotype was counted a few times. The V and J genes are TRBV29-1 and TRBJ2-3; 15 nucleotides line up with TRBD2. The J segment lost 4 bases and the V segment lost 7 bases, leaving 12 bases of the junction unmatched. The CDR3 runs to 17 residues. The germline gives CDR1 SQVTM, CDR2 ANQGSEA. This CDR3 is CSARGGTSGRWADTQYF. CDR3 nucleotide sequence: TGCAGCGCCCGAGGGGGGACTAGCGGGAGGTGGGCAGATACGCAGTATTTT.

This clonotype was seen ten or more times. This rearrangement joins TRBV5-1 to TRBJ2-5; 7 bases are shared with TRBD2. Germline-derived CDR1 and CDR2 are SGHRS and YFSETQ. J lost 1 base, V lost 1 base, and 4 bases had no gene match. The CDR3 consists of 15 residues. The CDR3 region is CASSLTGLPQETQYF. The DNA of the CDR3 is TGCGCCAGCAGCTTGACGGGACTACCCCAAGAGACCCAGTACTTC.